These T cell receptor beta chains were read from a single sample in a study of cytomegalovirus exposure and HLA in healthy donors. TCRdb's copy holds only in-frame clones and misses some; the assay was immunoSEQ multiplex PCR. Of roughly 180,000 clones listed, approximately 81% are singletons. The material sequenced was PBMCs. These receptors were taken from a young man in good health and CMV-seronegative. CDR3s include the opening cysteine and the closing phenylalanine or tryptophan. D genes are given only for firm matches. Clone size is given for some rows only: seen once, a few or many times, or a class if the clone is expanded.

.	.	TRBV11-1	TRBJ2-1	TGTGCCAGCAGCTCACTCCCTAGCGCGGGCTACCAGTTCTTC	CASSSLPSAGYQFF
.	.	TRBV7-9	TRBJ2-7	TGTGCCAGCACCGCGACGGGGAGCTACGAGCAGTACTTC	CASTATGSYEQYF
.	TRBD2	TRBV30	TRBJ2-1	TGTGCCTGGAGTGCTCGGGGCGGGAGGGTTAATGAGCAGTTCTTC	CAWSARGGRVNEQFF
.	.	TRBV11-2	TRBJ2-1	TGTGCCAGTGGCAAGTTGGGGATGGGGGGGCAGTTCTTC	CASGKLGMGGQFF
.	TRBD1	TRBV5-5	TRBJ2-3	TGTGCCAGCAGCTCCCCAGACAGGGGCACAGATACGCAGTATTTT	CASSSPDRGTDTQYF
.	TRBD2	TRBV19	TRBJ2-7	TGTGCCAGTAGTATAAGGCGAGTAGCGGGGGACTACGAGCAGTACTTC	CASSIRRVAGDYEQYF
.	TRBD1	TRBV5-1	TRBJ1-5	TGCGCCAGCAGCTTGGTGGCAGGGGGGTACAATCAGCCCCAGCATTTT	CASSLVAGGYNQPQHF
.	TRBD1	TRBV7-9	TRBJ1-1	TGTTCCAGCAGGGACAGGAACACTGAAGCTTTCTTT	CSSRDRNTEAFF
.	TRBD1	TRBV19	TRBJ1-1	TGTGCCAGTAGAGCCGGGACAGGAAACACTGAAGCTTTCTTT	CASRAGTGNTEAFF
.	TRBD2	TRBV2	TRBJ2-1	TGTGCCAGCAGGGGGACTAGCGGGGACAATGAGCAGTTCTTC	CASRGTSGDNEQFF
.	.	TRBV2	TRBJ1-1	TGTGCCAGCAGTGAGGGCCAAAATTTCGAAGCTTTCTTT	CASSEGQNFEAFF
once	TRBD1	TRBV7-9	TRBJ1-6	TGTGCCAGCAGCTTAGTCCCAACGCCCACCAGGGGGGCTTCACCCCTCCACTTT	CASSLVPTPTRGASPLHF
.	TRBD1	TRBV15	TRBJ2-7	TGTGCCACCAGCAGAGCACCGGGACAGCTCTCCTACGAGCAGTACTTC	CATSRAPGQLSYEQYF
.	.	TRBV6-4	TRBJ2-3	TGTGCCAGCTCGGAGGGACAGTCACGCACAGATACGCAGTATTTT	CASSEGQSRTDTQYF
.	TRBD2	TRBV5-4	TRBJ2-7	TGTGCCAGCAGCTTGTTAGGCGGGAGTCTCACCTACGAGCAGTACTTC	CASSLLGGSLTYEQYF
.	.	TRBV6-5	TRBJ2-3	TGTGCCAGCAGGTCCGGCACAGATACGCAGTATTTT	CASRSGTDTQYF
.	.	TRBV27	TRBJ2-7	TGTGCCAGCAGTCCCTTCGCGGGACCTAGTTCCTACGAGCAGTACTTC	CASSPFAGPSSYEQYF
.	.	TRBV30	TRBJ1-1	TGTGCCTGGAACACTGGAGCCACGGAAGCTTTCTTT	CAWNTGATEAFF
.	.	TRBV4-3	TRBJ2-1	TGCGCCAGCAGCCAAGTCGATTCGGAGGCTAGCCTTTACAATGAGCAGTTCTTC	CASSQVDSEASLYNEQFF
.	.	TRBV27	TRBJ1-1	TGTGCCAGCAGTTTCCAGGGTTTGGGGAACACTGAAGCTTTCTTT	CASSFQGLGNTEAFF
.	TRBD2	TRBV5-1	TRBJ2-7	TGCGCCAGCAGCTTCGGAGCGGGGCTAACCTACGAGCAGTACTTC	CASSFGAGLTYEQYF
.	.	TRBV2	TRBJ1-5	TGTGCCAGCAGGGCCGACACCTATAGCAATCAGCCCCAGCATTTT	CASRADTYSNQPQHF
.	TRBD2	TRBV5-1	TRBJ2-1	TGCGCCAGCAGCCGCGTGACTAGCGGGGGGGCCTCAGAGCAGTTCTTC	CASSRVTSGGASEQFF
once	TRBD2	TRBV7-2	TRBJ2-5	TGTGCCAGCAGCGTAACTAGCGGGGTCTTCCAAGAGACCCAGTACTTC	CASSVTSGVFQETQYF
.	.	TRBV7-9	TRBJ2-3	TGTGCCAGCAGCTTAGGGGAGAGGAACACAGATACGCAGTATTTT	CASSLGERNTDTQYF
.	.	TRBV4-2	TRBJ2-7	TGTGCCAGCAGCCAAGTGGTGGACAGCTTTCCCCTATTC	CASSQVVDSFPLF
.	.	TRBV6-5	TRBJ2-1	TGTGCCAGCAGTTACAGTCAGGGTGTGGTTGAGCAGTTCTTC	CASSYSQGVVEQFF
.	TRBD2	TRBV9	TRBJ2-1	TGTGCCAGCAGCCCTCGGGCAGCTAGCGGGAGAATTAGCTCCTACAATGAGCAGTTCTTC	CASSPRAASGRISSYNEQFF
.	.	TRBV19	TRBJ1-5	TGTGCCAGTAGTAAATTAGGCAGGGATAGCAATCAGCCCCAGCATTTT	CASSKLGRDSNQPQHF
.	.	TRBV11-2	TRBJ1-3	TGTGCCAGCAGCTTAACTTCTGGAAACACCATATATTTT	CASSLTSGNTIYF
.	TRBD1	TRBV9	TRBJ2-1	TGTGCCAGCAATCTACAGGGGGCGTATGAGCAGTTCTTC	CASNLQGAYEQFF
.	.	TRBV10-3	TRBJ1-6	TGTGCCAGCTGCAAGGAGGTGGATCGTTCACCCCTCCACTTT	CASCKEVDRSPLHF
once	.	TRBV11-2	TRBJ1-6	TGTGCCAGCAGCTTAGTAGCACAGGGATCTCATAATTCACCCCTCCACTTT	CASSLVAQGSHNSPLHF
.	TRBD1	TRBV30	TRBJ1-1	TGTGCCTGGGGAGCCGGGACAGCGGAAGCTTTCTTT	CAWGAGTAEAFF
once	.	TRBV7-8	TRBJ1-1	TGTGCCAGCAGCTTATCCACTTTTGACACTGAAGCTTTCTTT	CASSLSTFDTEAFF
.	TRBD1	TRBV6-1	TRBJ1-2	TGTGCCAGCAGGCCCGGGACAGGGGGCTACGGCTACACCTTC	CASRPGTGGYGYTF
.	TRBD1	TRBV5-1	TRBJ2-2	TGCGCCAGCATGCAACCGGGACAGGGATACACCGGGGAGCTGTTTTTT	CASMQPGQGYTGELFF
once	TRBD2	TRBV18	TRBJ2-1	TGTGCCAGCTCACCCCTAGCGGGGAAATACAATGAGCAGTTCTTC	CASSPLAGKYNEQFF
.	.	TRBV27	TRBJ2-7	TGTGCCACCCGCTTCGGAGCCCATTCCCCCTACGAGCAGTACTTC	CATRFGAHSPYEQYF
.	TRBD1	TRBV28	TRBJ1-4	TGTGCCAGCAGTGTGACAGGGAGTGAACTGTTTTTT	CASSVTGSELFF
.	.	TRBV30	TRBJ2-7	TGTGCCTGGAGTCCAAATACGGTTTACGAGCAGTACTTC	CAWSPNTVYEQYF
.	TRBD1	TRBV7-2	TRBJ1-4	TGTGCCAGCAGTTCCCAGGGGGCTGGTGAAAAACTGTTTTTT	CASSSQGAGEKLFF
.	.	TRBV7-2	TRBJ2-7	TGTGCCAGCAGCTTAGTTGGGGGGGGCACGTACTACGAGCAGTACTTC	CASSLVGGGTYYEQYF
.	.	TRBV28	TRBJ2-2	TGTGCCACCCGGACAGTAAACACCGGGGAGCTGTTTTTT	CATRTVNTGELFF
.	TRBD1	TRBV19	TRBJ1-5	TGTGCCAGTAGTACCCACCGACAGGGTCGGAACCAGCCCCAGCATTTT	CASSTHRQGRNQPQHF
.	TRBD1	TRBV6-1	TRBJ2-3	TGTGCCAGCACCGGGACAGTCAAAGATACGCAGTATTTT	CASTGTVKDTQYF
.	TRBD2	TRBV25-1	TRBJ2-1	TGTGCCAGCAGGGTTGGGGGGCTAGCGGGAGTAGGCGAGCAGTTCTTC	CASRVGGLAGVGEQFF
.	TRBD2	TRBV4-2	TRBJ2-3	TGTGCCAGCAGCCAAGACGTGCTAGCGGGGGGGCCAAACGATGATACGCAGTATTTT	CASSQDVLAGGPNDDTQYF
.	.	TRBV10-2	TRBJ1-4	TGCGCCAGCAGTGAGTCATGGGCAGGGAAGGAAAAACTGTTTTTT	CASSESWAGKEKLFF
.	.	TRBV25-1	TRBJ1-4	TGTGCCAGCAGTGAAAAGAGAGGAGACGAAAAACTGTTTTTT	CASSEKRGDEKLFF
.	TRBD2	TRBV9	TRBJ2-5	TGTGCCAGCAGCGCGGGAGGGCCCCAGGAGACCCAGTACTTC	CASSAGGPQETQYF